The rows below give T cell receptor beta chains drawn from one sample of a study of blood T cell repertoires in COVID-19. Only in-frame clones appear in the TCRdb table, and some are missing; sequencing was by immunoSEQ multiplex PCR. The table includes approximately 210,000 clones, around 88% detected once. Specimen: peripheral blood. These receptors all stem from a man aged 45-65 years with active or convalescent COVID-19. Each CDR3 is given with its conserved first and last residue. The D gene is left open where the match is weak. Expanded clones get a size class; other rows say once, few or many, or leave the size out.

clone size,D gene,J gene,V gene,CDR3 DNA,CDR3 protein
-,-,TRBJ1-2,TRBV28,TGTGCCAGCAGTTTTCAGGGGCTTGTTTACGGCTACACCTTC,CASSFQGLVYGYTF
-,-,TRBJ1-2,TRBV28,TGTGCCAGCAGTAGGGGCACTTCCTACGGCTATGGCTACACCTTC,CASSRGTSYGYGYTF
-,TRBD1,TRBJ1-6,TRBV5-4,TGTGCCAGCAGGCAGGACAGGGTGACTTCACCCCTCCACTTT,CASRQDRVTSPLHF
-,TRBD1,TRBJ2-7,TRBV6-5,TGTGCCAGCAGTTACCAGGGGGTAACCTACGAGCAGTACTTC,CASSYQGVTYEQYF
-,-,TRBJ2-7,TRBV18,TGTGCCAGCTCCCATTGGATGGAGGGTGTCAACGAGCAGTACTTC,CASSHWMEGVNEQYF
-,-,TRBJ1-5,TRBV27,TGTGCCAGCAGCCCTAGAGGGGGGGGAGGGCATCAGCCCCAGCATTTT,CASSPRGGGGHQPQHF
-,TRBD1,TRBJ1-3,TRBV3-1/TRBV3-2,TGTGCCAGCAGCAGCGGGACAGGGGGCTCGGGCTCTGGAAACACCATATATTTT,CASSSGTGGSGSGNTIYF
-,TRBD1,TRBJ2-1,TRBV5-1,TGCGCCAGCAGCCCCTGGACAGGTAGCTCCTACAATGAGCAGTTCTTC,CASSPWTGSSYNEQFF
-,-,TRBJ1-1,TRBV29-1,TGCAGCGTTCTTAGGACAGCCTTTAACACTGAAGCTTTCTTT,CSVLRTAFNTEAFF
-,-,TRBJ1-5,TRBV11-2,TGTGCCAGCAGCTTACTGGGCCTTAGCAATCAGCCCCAGCATTTT,CASSLLGLSNQPQHF
once,TRBD2,TRBJ2-7,TRBV10-3,TGTGCCATCAACTTAGCGGGACCTACCTCCTACGAGCAGTACTTC,CAINLAGPTSYEQYF
-,-,TRBJ1-1,TRBV9,TGTGCCAGCAGCGTATCTGGGGGGGGCACTGAAGCTTTCTTT,CASSVSGGGTEAFF
-,-,TRBJ1-1,TRBV7-2,TGTGCCAGCAGCTTCTTGGGGGGAGGACTCGTGAACACTGAAGCTTTCTTT,CASSFLGGGLVNTEAFF
-,-,TRBJ2-1,TRBV28,TGTGCCAGCATCCAGGGGAGCTCCTACAATGAGCAGTTCTTC,CASIQGSSYNEQFF
-,-,TRBJ1-6,TRBV7-8,TGTGCCAGCCGTCTTTCTTTGGCAGTTAATTCACCCCTCCACTTT,CASRLSLAVNSPLHF
-,TRBD1,TRBJ1-5,TRBV19,TGTGCCAGCCAAGACAGGGCGCCGGGTCAGCCCCAGCATTTT,CASQDRAPGQPQHF
-,TRBD1,TRBJ1-4,TRBV27,TGTGCCTCGTCCCAGGGGGCTGATGAAAAACTGTTTTTT,CASSQGADEKLFF
few,TRBD1,TRBJ2-5,TRBV18,TGTGCCAGCTCACCACCCAGGGGGGAGACCCAGTACTTC,CASSPPRGETQYF
once,TRBD2,TRBJ2-7,TRBV7-8,TGTGCCAGCAGACCAGGGACTAGCGGGGGGCCCCGAATCGAGCAGTACTTC,CASRPGTSGGPRIEQYF
-,-,TRBJ1-1,TRBV5-1,TGCGCCAGCAGCTTGGACCCGAGGAACACTGAAGCTTTCTTT,CASSLDPRNTEAFF
-,TRBD1,TRBJ1-5,TRBV29-1,TGCAGCGTTACCCTACAGGGGATTCTGCATTTT,CSVTLQGILHF
-,TRBD1,TRBJ1-6,TRBV3-1/TRBV3-2,TGTGCCAGCAGCCAACCACCCAGGGGGGCCCTCCACTTT,CASSQPPRGALHF
-,TRBD2,TRBJ2-3,TRBV19,TGTGCCAGTAGTATAAACGGACTAGCGGGAGATCCGGGGGCTACGCAGTATTTT,CASSINGLAGDPGATQYF